The clone carrying this T cell receptor beta chain has a count of ten or more. Its antigen is undetermined. It was RNA transcripts that yielded the amplified TCR beta CDR3 regions. First-round RT-PCR of the TCR CDR3 relied on the HTBI primer set. From the multiplex PCR reads, TCRdb called clonotypes with MiXCR, one entry per CDR3 protein. This repertoire shows about 570,000 distinct CDR3 sequences, about half found once; its top ten account for under 20%. These data originate in a study of T cells in Graves' hyperthyroidism and ophthalmopathy. Study-level results: Blood samples included most of the expanded thyroid clonotypes exceeding 0.001. A 13 V-J model separated ophthalmopathy from stable hyperthyroidism. Before onset, by a median of approximately 6.2 months, the model predicted ophthalmopathy.

Based on clinical symptoms, serum thyroxine and TRAb, thyroid ultrasound and orbital computed tomography, diagnoses were reached. This CDR3 is built from 13 residues. V was trimmed by 6 bases and J by 2 bases, leaving 11 bases between them. Sequences were obtained from peripheral blood or thyroid tissue (not recorded which). The J gene is TRBJ2-7, the V gene TRBV12-3 or TRBV12-4; tentatively, D is TRBD1 (5 bases). This TCR was sampled from an adult woman with Graves' disease, either hyperthyroidism or ophthalmopathy (not recorded which). For the CDR3, the DNA is TGTGCCAGCAGGAGACAGATAGCCTACGAGCAGTACTTC. Translation: CASRRQIAYEQYF.